This record looks at one T cell receptor beta chain sequence and its context. The antigen is not known. This record comes from a study of T cell responses to AZD1222 COVID-19 vaccine. This CDR3 spans 15 amino acids. V gave up 6 bases and J gave up 2 bases, with 14 bases separating them. Per the germline V gene, CDR1 is MNHEY and CDR2 is SMNVEV (reference sequence). Libraries were prepared by immunoSEQ multiplex PCR; TCRdb keeps only in-frame clonotypes and omits some of them. The table shows 200,000 to 250,000 clones, with roughly 94% occurring only once. Study conclusions and caveats: Across the whole spike, CD4 TCRs peaked at regions 160-218 and 743-854. Mostly white British, mostly female donors; authors suggested clonal diversity may be underestimated. Of spike-specific TCRs, nearly half reportedly target regions left unmutated in variants.

The receptor was derived from an adult who received the MenACWY meningococcal vaccine as a control. The material was peripheral blood, obtained 28 days after the second dose of the MenACWY control vaccine. V is TRBV27 and J is TRBJ2-1, with D possibly matching TRBD2 (6 bases). CDR3 loop: CASRTRGSPYNEQFF. CDR3 nucleotides: TGTGCCAGCAGGACCCGGGGGAGCCCCTACAATGAGCAGTTCTTC.